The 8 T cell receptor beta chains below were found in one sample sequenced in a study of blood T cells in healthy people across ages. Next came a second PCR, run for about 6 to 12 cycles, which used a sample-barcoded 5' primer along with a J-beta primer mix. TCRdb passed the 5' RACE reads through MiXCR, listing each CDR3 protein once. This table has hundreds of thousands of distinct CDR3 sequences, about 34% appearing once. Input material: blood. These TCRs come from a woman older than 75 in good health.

The CDR3 DNA reads TGTGCCAGCAGCTCTTACAGGGGTTCCTACAATGAGCAGTTCTTC. It encodes CASSSYRGSYNEQFF. This chain links TRBV13 with TRBJ2-1, with TRBD1 identical over 7 bases. CDR1 and CDR2 from the germline V gene are PRHDT and FYEKMQ (reference sequence). With 4 bases clipped from V and 1 base from J, the junction kept 4 bases outside the gene matches. This CDR3 is built from 15 residues.

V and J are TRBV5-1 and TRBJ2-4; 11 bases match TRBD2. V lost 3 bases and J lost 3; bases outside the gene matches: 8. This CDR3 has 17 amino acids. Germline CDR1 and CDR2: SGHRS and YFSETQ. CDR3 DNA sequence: TGCGCCAGCAGCTGGGCGACTAGCGGGGTTTACAAAAACATTCAGTACTTC. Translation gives CASSWATSGVYKNIQYF.

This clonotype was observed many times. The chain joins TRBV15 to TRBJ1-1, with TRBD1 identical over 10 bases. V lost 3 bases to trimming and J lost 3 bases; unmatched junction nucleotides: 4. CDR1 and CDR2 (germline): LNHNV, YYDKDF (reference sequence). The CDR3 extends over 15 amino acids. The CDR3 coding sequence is TGTGCCACCAGCAGTCGGACAGGGGGGCACACTGAAGCTTTCTTT. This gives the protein CATSSRTGGHTEAFF.

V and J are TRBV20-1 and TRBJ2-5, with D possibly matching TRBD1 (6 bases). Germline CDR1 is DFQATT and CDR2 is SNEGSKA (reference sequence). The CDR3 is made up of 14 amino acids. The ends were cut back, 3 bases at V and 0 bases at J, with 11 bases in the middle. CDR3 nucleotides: TGCAGTGCTAGCCGGGACACATACCAAGAGACCCAGTACTTC. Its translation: CSASRDTYQETQYF.

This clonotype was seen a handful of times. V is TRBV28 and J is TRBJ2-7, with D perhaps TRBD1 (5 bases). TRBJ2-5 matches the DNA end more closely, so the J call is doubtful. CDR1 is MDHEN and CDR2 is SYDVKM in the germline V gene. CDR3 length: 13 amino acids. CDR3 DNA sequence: TGTGCCAGCAGGTCTTCAGGGAAAGAGACCCAGTACTTC. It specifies CASRSSGKETQYF.

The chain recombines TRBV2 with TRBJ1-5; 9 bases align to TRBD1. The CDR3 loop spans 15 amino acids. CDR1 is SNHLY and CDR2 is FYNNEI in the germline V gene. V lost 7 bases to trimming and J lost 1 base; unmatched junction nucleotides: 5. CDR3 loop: CASKIQGASNQPQHF. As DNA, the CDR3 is TGTGCCAGCAAGATACAGGGGGCCAGCAATCAGCCCCAGCATTTT.

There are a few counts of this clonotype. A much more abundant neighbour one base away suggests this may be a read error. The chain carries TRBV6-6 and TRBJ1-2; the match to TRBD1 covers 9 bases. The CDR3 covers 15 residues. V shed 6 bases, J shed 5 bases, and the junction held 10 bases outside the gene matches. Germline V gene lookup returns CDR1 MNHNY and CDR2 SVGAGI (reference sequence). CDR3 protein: CASRPGQGNCYGYTF. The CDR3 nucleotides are TGTGCCAGCAGACCGGGACAGGGAAATTGTTATGGCTACACCTTC.

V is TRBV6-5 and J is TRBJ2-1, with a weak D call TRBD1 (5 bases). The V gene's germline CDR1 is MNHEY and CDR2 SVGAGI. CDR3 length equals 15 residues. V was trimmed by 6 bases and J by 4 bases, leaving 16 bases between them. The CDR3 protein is CASSLGVKVYNEQFF. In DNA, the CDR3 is TGTGCCAGCAGCCTAGGGGTAAAGGTGTACAATGAGCAGTTCTTC.